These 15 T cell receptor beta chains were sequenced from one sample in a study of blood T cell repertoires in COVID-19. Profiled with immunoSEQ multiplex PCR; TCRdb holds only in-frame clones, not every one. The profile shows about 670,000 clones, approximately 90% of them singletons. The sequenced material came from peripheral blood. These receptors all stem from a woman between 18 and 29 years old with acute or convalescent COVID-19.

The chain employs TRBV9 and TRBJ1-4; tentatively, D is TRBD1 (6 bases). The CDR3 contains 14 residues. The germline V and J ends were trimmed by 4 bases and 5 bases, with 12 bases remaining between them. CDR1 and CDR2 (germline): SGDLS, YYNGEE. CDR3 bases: TGTGCCAGCAGCAAAAGACAGGACAATGAAAAACTGTTTTTT. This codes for CASSKRQDNEKLFF.

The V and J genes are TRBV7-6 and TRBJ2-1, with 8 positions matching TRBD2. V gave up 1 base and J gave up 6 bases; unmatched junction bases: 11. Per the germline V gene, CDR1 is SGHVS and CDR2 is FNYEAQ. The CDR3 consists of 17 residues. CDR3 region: CASSLVGVAGGRNEQFF. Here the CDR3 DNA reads TGTGCCAGCAGCTTAGTGGGTGTGGCGGGGGGACGCAATGAGCAGTTCTTC. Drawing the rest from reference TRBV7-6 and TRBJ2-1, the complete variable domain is GAGVSQSPRYKVTKRGQDVALRCDPISGHVSLYWYRQALGQGPEFLTYFNYEAQQDKSGLPNDRFSAERPEGSISTLTIQRTEQRDSAMYRCASSLVGVAGGRNEQFFGPGTRLTVL.

CDR3 sequence reads: CASSPTANSPLHF. The CDR3 coding sequence is TGTGCCAGCAGCCCGACAGCTAATTCACCCCTCCACTTT. The V gene is TRBV5-4, the J gene TRBJ1-6; D possibly corresponds to TRBD1 (5 bases). V gave up 4 bases and J gave up 6 bases, with 8 bases separating them. Germline values: CDR1 SGHNT, CDR2 YYREEE (reference sequence). The CDR3 contains 13 residues.

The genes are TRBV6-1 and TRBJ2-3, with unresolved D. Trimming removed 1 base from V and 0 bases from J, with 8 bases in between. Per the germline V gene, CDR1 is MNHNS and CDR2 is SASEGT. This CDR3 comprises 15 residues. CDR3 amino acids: CASSEGGVSTDTQYF. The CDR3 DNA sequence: TGTGCCAGCAGTGAAGGCGGCGTTAGCACAGATACGCAGTATTTT.

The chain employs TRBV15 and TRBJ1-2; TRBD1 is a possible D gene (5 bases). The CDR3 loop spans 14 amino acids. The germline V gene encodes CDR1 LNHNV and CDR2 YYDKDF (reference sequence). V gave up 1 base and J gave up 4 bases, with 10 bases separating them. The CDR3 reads CATSRGQGGYGYTF. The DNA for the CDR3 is TGTGCCACCAGCAGAGGGCAGGGCGGCTATGGCTACACCTTC. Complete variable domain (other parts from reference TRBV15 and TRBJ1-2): DAMVIQNPRYQVTQFGKPVTLSCSQTLNHNVMYWYQQKSSQAPKLLFHYYDKDFNNEADTPDNFQSRRPNTSFCFLDIRSPGLGDTAMYLCATSRGQGGYGYTFGSGTRLTVV.

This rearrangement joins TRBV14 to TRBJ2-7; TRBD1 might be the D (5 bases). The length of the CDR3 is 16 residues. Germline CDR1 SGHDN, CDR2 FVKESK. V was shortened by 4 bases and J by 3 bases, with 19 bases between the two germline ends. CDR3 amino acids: CASSPFSGHMYYEQYF. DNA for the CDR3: TGTGCCAGCAGCCCCTTTTCCGGACACATGTACTACGAGCAGTACTTC.

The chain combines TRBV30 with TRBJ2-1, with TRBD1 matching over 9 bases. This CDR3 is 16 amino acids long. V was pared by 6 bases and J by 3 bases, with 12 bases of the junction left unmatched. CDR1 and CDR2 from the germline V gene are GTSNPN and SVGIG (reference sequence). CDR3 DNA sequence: TGTGCCTGCCTCATTCCCGGGACAGGGATCTACAATGAGCAGTTCTTC. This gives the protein CACLIPGTGIYNEQFF.

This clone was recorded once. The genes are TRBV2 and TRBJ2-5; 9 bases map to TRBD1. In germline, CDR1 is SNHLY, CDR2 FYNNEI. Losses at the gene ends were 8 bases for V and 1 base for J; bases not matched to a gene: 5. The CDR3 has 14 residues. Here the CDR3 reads CASGRDRAQETQYF. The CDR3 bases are TGTGCCAGCGGCCGGGACAGGGCCCAAGAGACCCAGTACTTC.

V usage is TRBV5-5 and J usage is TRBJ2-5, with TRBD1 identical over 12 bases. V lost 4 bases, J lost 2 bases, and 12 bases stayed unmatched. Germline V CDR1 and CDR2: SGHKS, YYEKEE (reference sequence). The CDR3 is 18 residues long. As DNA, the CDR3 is TGTGCCAGCAGCCTTATCCCGGGACAGGGGGCCACACAAGAGACCCAGTACTTC. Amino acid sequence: CASSLIPGQGATQETQYF.

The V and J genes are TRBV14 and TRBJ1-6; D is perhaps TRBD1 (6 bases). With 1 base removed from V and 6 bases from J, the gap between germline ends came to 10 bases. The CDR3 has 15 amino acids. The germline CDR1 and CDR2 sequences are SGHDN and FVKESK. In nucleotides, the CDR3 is TGTGCCAGCAGCCAAGTGGGGGCCTCTAATTCACCCCTCCACTTT. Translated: CASSQVGASNSPLHF.

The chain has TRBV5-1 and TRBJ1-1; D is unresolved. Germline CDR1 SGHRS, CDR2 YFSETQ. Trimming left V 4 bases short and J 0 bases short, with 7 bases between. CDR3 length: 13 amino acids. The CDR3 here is CASSITVNTEAFF. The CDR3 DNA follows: TGCGCCAGCAGCATCACAGTGAACACTGAAGCTTTCTTT.

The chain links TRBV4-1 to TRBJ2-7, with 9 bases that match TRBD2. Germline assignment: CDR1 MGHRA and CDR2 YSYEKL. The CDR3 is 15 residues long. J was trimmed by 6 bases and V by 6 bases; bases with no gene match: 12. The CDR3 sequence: CASRSGRGGHSEQYF. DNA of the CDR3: TGCGCCAGCAGATCGGGGCGGGGGGGGCACAGCGAGCAGTACTTC.

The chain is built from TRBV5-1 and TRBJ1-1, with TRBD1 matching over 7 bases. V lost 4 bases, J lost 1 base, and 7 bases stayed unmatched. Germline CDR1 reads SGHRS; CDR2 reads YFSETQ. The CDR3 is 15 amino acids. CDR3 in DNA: TGCGCCAGCAGCCCCTGGGACAGTGAGAACACTGAAGCTTTCTTT. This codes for CASSPWDSENTEAFF.

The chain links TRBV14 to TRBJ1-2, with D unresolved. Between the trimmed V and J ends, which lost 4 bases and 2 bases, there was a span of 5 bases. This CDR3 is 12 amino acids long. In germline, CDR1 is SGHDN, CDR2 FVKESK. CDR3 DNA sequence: TGTGCCAGCAGCCGGAGCAACTATGGCTACACCTTC. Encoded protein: CASSRSNYGYTF. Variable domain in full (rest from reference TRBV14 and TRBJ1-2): EAGVTQFPSHSVIEKGQTVTLRCDPISGHDNLYWYRRVMGKEIKFLLHFVKESKQDESGMPNNRFLAERTGGTYSTLKVQPAELEDSGVYFCASSRSNYGYTFGSGTRLTVV.

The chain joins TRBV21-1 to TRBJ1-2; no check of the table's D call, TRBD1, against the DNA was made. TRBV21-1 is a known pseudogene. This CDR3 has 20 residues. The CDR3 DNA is TGTGCCAGCAGCAAAGTTGTCGCGTACAGGGATCCTTTCTTTCTCTATGGCTACACCTTC. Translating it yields CASSKVVAYRDPFFLYGYTF.